These 13 T cell receptor beta chains originate from one sample sequenced in a study of blood T cell repertoires in COVID-19. Repertoires were generated with immunoSEQ multiplex PCR, while TCRdb's copy carries only in-frame clones and drops some. The sample shows fewer than 450,000 clones, 88% of them seen only once. Sequencing was done on a sample of PBMCs or T cells enriched from blood (not recorded which). The receptors were sampled from a woman aged 18-29 years who had recovered from COVID-19.

This clone was seen once. This rearrangement joins TRBV9 to TRBJ1-2; TRBD1 agrees at 9 bases. After removal of 4 bases from V and 4 bases from J, the junction contained 20 bases not matched to a gene. The length of the CDR3 is 19 residues. Germline lookup yields CDR1 SGDLS and CDR2 YYNGEE. CDR3: CASSPHFTAGTGRSYGYTF. As DNA, the CDR3 is TGTGCCAGCAGCCCCCATTTTACGGCGGGGACAGGGAGAAGCTATGGCTACACCTTC. The whole variable domain, filled in from reference TRBV9 and TRBJ1-2, reads DSGVTQTPKHLITATGQRVTLRCSPRSGDLSVYWYQQSLDQGLQFLIQYYNGEERAKGNILERFSAQQFPDLHSELNLSSLELGDSALYFCASSPHFTAGTGRSYGYTFGSGTRLTVV.

The genes are TRBV20-1 and TRBJ1-1, with D hard to call. Trimming took off 3 bases at V and 1 base at J, with 18 bases between the two ends. This CDR3 has 16 residues. CDR1 and CDR2 from the germline V gene are DFQATT and SNEGSKA (reference sequence). The CDR3 spells CSASPLILPPNTEAFF. The CDR3 DNA reads as TGCAGTGCTAGTCCGCTAATACTCCCACCGAACACTGAAGCTTTCTTT.

The rearrangement uses TRBV30 and TRBJ1-5; a possible D gene is TRBD1 (6 bases). CDR3 length: 16 residues. Looked up from germline, CDR1 is GTSNPN and CDR2 is SVGIG (reference sequence). Between the trimmed V and J ends, which lost 5 bases and 1 base, there was a span of 18 bases. The CDR3, as DNA: TGTGCCTGGCGTGCTTTTGGGGGCAAAAGCAATCAGCCCCAGCATTTT. Protein sequence: CAWRAFGGKSNQPQHF.

The J gene is TRBJ2-7, the V gene TRBV9; a possible D gene is TRBD2 (6 bases). Germline V gene sequence: CDR1 SGDLS, CDR2 YYNGEE. Trimming removed 3 bases from V and 7 bases from J, with 17 bases in between. This CDR3 has 14 amino acids. CDR3 in amino acids: CASSGTVGGGEQYF. CDR3 bases: TGTGCCAGCAGCGGAACAGTTGGCGGAGGGGAGCAGTACTTC.

The J gene is TRBJ2-7, the V gene TRBV7-9, with TRBD2 matching 8 bases. The V and J ends lost 2 bases and 1 base, in that order; junction bases with no gene match: 1. Germline CDR1 and CDR2: SEHNR and FQNEAQ (reference sequence). The CDR3 has 14 amino acids. The CDR3 loop is CASSLPSGSYEQYF. DNA for the CDR3: TGTGCCAGCAGCTTACCTAGCGGGTCCTACGAGCAGTACTTC. Drawing the rest from reference TRBV7-9 and TRBJ2-7, the complete variable domain is DTGVSQNPRHKITKRGQNVTFRCDPISEHNRLYWYRQTLGQGPEFLTYFQNEAQLEKSRLLSDRFSAERPKGSFSTLEIQRTEQGDSAMYLCASSLPSGSYEQYFGPGTRLTVT.

The chain is built from TRBV15 and TRBJ1-1, with TRBD1 matching 7 bases. The V segment lost 3 bases and the J segment 5 bases; nucleotides outside the gene matches: 6. The CDR3 runs 14 residues. Germline assignment: CDR1 LNHNV and CDR2 YYDKDF (reference sequence). The CDR3: CATSSHRGKTEAFF. CDR3 nucleotides: TGTGCCACCAGCAGTCACAGGGGTAAAACTGAAGCTTTCTTT.

This chain connects TRBV6-5 to TRBJ1-1, with D hard to call. CDR3 length equals 13 residues. Trimming stripped 1 base from V and 5 bases from J, with 8 bases between. From germline, CDR1 is MNHEY and CDR2 SVGAGI. For the CDR3, the DNA is TGTGCCAGCAGTTACTTTGAGGAAACTGAAGCTTTCTTT. This encodes CASSYFEETEAFF.

Points on this clone: Other DNA sequences from this sample encode an identical CDR3 as well. The chain uses TRBV5-1 and TRBJ1-6; D is perhaps TRBD1 (5 bases). The germline V gene encodes CDR1 SGHRS and CDR2 YFSETQ. The length of the CDR3 is 14 residues. The germline V and J ends were trimmed by 0 bases and 6 bases, with 7 bases remaining between them. CDR3 bases: TGCGCCAGCAGCTTGGGCCAGGGTAATTCACCCCTCCACTTT. Translation: CASSLGQGNSPLHF.

This chain joins TRBV27 and TRBJ1-5; D is unresolved. V was trimmed by 6 bases and J by 2 bases, leaving 14 bases between them. Germline V lookup: CDR1 MNHEY, CDR2 SMNVEV (reference sequence). The CDR3 contains 15 residues. DNA of the CDR3: TGTGCCAGCAGCCCGGTCTCTCTGGGCAATCAGCCCCAGCATTTT. Amino acid sequence: CASSPVSLGNQPQHF.

The gene calls are TRBV5-6 and TRBJ2-3; TRBD2 matches 8 bases. The CDR3 has 16 residues. The germline gives CDR1 SGHDT, CDR2 YYEEEE. The J segment lost 1 base and the V segment lost 7 bases, leaving 11 bases of the junction unmatched. The CDR3 spells CASGRASGSRTDTQYF. The CDR3, as DNA: TGTGCCAGCGGAAGAGCTAGCGGGTCACGCACAGATACGCAGTATTTT.

This clone has just one count. The rearrangement links TRBV10-3 to TRBJ1-6; tentatively, D is TRBD1 (6 bases). The V and J ends lost 6 bases and 3 bases respectively, with 12 bases between them. Looked up from germline, CDR1 is ENHRY and CDR2 is SYGVKD. The CDR3 spans 15 residues. CDR3 region: CAIRSTDSYNSPLHF. The CDR3 DNA reads TGTGCCATCAGATCGACGGACAGCTATAATTCACCCCTCCACTTT.

This chain connects TRBV12-3 or TRBV12-4 to TRBJ1-4; D is undetermined. The CDR3 length is 13 residues. V lost 7 bases to trimming and J lost 6 bases, with 12 bases between them. DNA of the CDR3: TGTGCCAGCACCCGACGGCGGGATGAAAAACTGTTTTTT. Its protein is CASTRRRDEKLFF.

This sequence joins TRBV7-9 and TRBJ2-1, with D tentatively TRBD2 (6 bases). Germline V gene sequence: CDR1 SEHNR, CDR2 FQNEAQ (reference sequence). V dropped 8 bases and J dropped 6 bases, with 14 bases sitting between them. CDR3 length equals 13 residues. The CDR3 nucleotides are TGTGCCAGCCGCGCCGGAGGGGCCAATGAGCAGTTCTTC. This gives the protein CASRAGGANEQFF.